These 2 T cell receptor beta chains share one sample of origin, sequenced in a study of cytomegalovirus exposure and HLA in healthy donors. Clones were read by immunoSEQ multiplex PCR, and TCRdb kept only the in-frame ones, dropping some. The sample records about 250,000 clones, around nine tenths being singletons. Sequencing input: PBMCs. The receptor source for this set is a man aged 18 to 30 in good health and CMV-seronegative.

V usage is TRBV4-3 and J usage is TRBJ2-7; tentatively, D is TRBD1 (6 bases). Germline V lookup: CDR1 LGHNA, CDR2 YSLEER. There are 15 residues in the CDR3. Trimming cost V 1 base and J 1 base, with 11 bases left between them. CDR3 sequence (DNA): TGCGCCAGCAGCCAAGGGGGCAGGGGTTCCTACGAGCAGTACTTC. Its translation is CASSQGGRGSYEQYF.

CDR3 loop: CASSLKPGQEANTEAFF. The CDR3 bases are TGTGCCAGCAGCCTTAAGCCGGGACAGGAGGCGAACACTGAAGCTTTCTTT. The chain uses TRBV7-6 and TRBJ1-1; 8 nucleotides line up with TRBD1. Germline V CDR1 and CDR2: SGHVS, FNYEAQ. This CDR3 spans 17 amino acids. V lost 5 bases, J lost 1 base, and 12 bases stayed unmatched. Full variable domain (missing parts from reference TRBV7-6 and TRBJ1-1): GAGVSQSPRYKVTKRGQDVALRCDPISGHVSLYWYRQALGQGPEFLTYFNYEAQQDKSGLPNDRFSAERPEGSISTLTIQRTEQRDSAMYRCASSLKPGQEANTEAFFGQGTRLTVV.